The sequence of this TCR beta chain was determined in a study of blood T cell repertoires in COVID-19. The repertoire was sequenced with immunoSEQ multiplex PCR; TCRdb's copy has only in-frame clones and lacks some. The top ten clones hold 6% to 6.5% of a sample with some 75,000 clones, approximately 86% of them seen once. The Seattle patients, enrolled during active infection, were followed longitudinally. The specimen was peripheral blood. The receptor's source is a man at least 80 years old with COVID-19, enrolled during active disease.

The CDR3 sequence: CASSPDRGSYEKLFF. The DNA for the CDR3 is TGTGCCAGCAGCCCGGACAGGGGTAGTTATGAAAAACTGTTTTTT. This chain links TRBV11-2 with TRBJ1-4, with TRBD1 identical over 9 bases. The CDR3 length is 15 residues. The V gene's germline CDR1 is SGHAT and CDR2 FQNNGV. V dropped 5 bases and J dropped 6; count of bases not matched to a gene: 7.